The next 5 T cell receptor beta chains were all read from a single sample in a study of T cells in Graves' hyperthyroidism and ophthalmopathy. Amplified TCR beta CDR3 regions derived from RNA transcripts. During a first-round RT-PCR of the TCR CDR3, the HTBI primer set was used. Using its own MiXCR run on the multiplex PCR reads, TCRdb lists one record per CDR3 protein. The sample carries over 650,000 distinct CDR3 sequences, around 17% recorded once. The sample comprised blood. The receptor set was obtained from a man between 18 and 29 years old with Graves' hyperthyroidism.

This clonotype was seen ten or more times. The rearrangement uses TRBV6-1 and TRBJ2-7, with D uncertain. The CDR3 runs 14 residues. Germline-derived CDR1 and CDR2 are MNHNS and SASEGT. Trimming pared 5 bases from V and 3 bases from J, leaving 14 bases between. CDR3 protein: CASSRDVAGYEQYF. CDR3 nucleotides: TGTGCCAGCAGTCGCGACGTAGCCGGCTACGAGCAGTACTTC.

The chain uses TRBV28 and TRBJ1-3; no firm D call. V was trimmed by 7 bases and J by 4 bases, leaving 8 bases between them. The germline CDR1 and CDR2 sequences are MDHEN and SYDVKM. This CDR3 comprises 12 residues. The CDR3 sequence is CASNQLGNTIYF. The CDR3 region has the DNA TGTGCCAGCAACCAACTCGGAAACACCATATATTTT.

This chain links TRBV13 with TRBJ2-7, with 9 bases aligning to TRBD1. Germline V gene sequence: CDR1 PRHDT, CDR2 FYEKMQ (reference sequence). CDR3 length: 14 amino acids. Trimming cost V 5 bases and J 7 bases; bases outside gene matches: 9. The CDR3 is CASSRTQGAEEQYF. CDR3 DNA sequence: TGTGCCAGCAGCAGGACACAGGGGGCGGAAGAGCAGTACTTC.

In this sample, this clonotype turned up many times. The chain recombines TRBV2 with TRBJ2-2, with D tentatively TRBD2 (5 bases). This CDR3 has 12 amino acids. Germline V gives CDR1 SNHLY, CDR2 FYNNEI. The V gene lost 9 bases and the J gene lost 6 bases, with 11 bases spanning the gap. The CDR3 nucleotides read TGTGCCAGTACTAGTTACCCCGGGGAGCTGTTTTTT. It encodes CASTSYPGELFF.

This clonotype was observed a few times. V and J are TRBV3-1 and TRBJ2-3, with 10 bases identical to TRBD2. This CDR3 is 17 amino acids long. Trimming cost V 0 bases and J 5 bases; bases outside gene matches: 8. Germline V gives CDR1 LGHDT, CDR2 YNNKEL (reference sequence). The CDR3 region has the DNA TGTGCCAGCAGCCAAGATCTGCTAGCGGGAGCCAGAGATACGCAGTATTTT. Its translation: CASSQDLLAGARDTQYF.